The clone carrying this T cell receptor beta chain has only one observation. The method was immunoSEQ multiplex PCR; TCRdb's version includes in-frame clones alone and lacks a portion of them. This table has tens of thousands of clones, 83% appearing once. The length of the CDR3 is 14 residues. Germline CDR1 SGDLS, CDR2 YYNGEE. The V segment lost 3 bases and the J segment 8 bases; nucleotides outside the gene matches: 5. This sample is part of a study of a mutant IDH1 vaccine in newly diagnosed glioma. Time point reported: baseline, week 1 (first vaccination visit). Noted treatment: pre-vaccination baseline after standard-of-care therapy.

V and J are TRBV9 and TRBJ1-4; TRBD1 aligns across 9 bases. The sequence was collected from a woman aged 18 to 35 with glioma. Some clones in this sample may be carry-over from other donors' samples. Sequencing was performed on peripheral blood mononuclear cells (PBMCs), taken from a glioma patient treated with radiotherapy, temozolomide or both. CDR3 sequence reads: CASSEQGAPEKLFF. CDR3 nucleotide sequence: TGTGCCAGCAGCGAACAGGGGGCGCCCGAAAAACTGTTTTTT.